This T cell receptor (beta chain) was recovered during a study of regulatory T cells in long-lasting Graves disease. Assembly of TCR beta libraries relied on iRepertoire HTBI primers together with Arm-PCR of CDR3 regions. Original handling: In the combined samples, 62 TRBV and under 15 TRBJ segments were identified. A single record per CDR3 protein comes from TCRdb applying MiXCR to the multiplex PCR reads. TCRdb's processing, not the study's, gives the V and J calls here. Among roughly 430,000 distinct CDR3 sequences listed, 21% were seen once. This clonotype was seen only a few times. Antigen unknown. Broader study findings: Persistent disease was associated with favored TRBV28 usage and with favored use of TRBJ1-2 and TRBJ2-5. Clonotypes that were public and shared totalled 2,500 to 3,500 in persistent patients versus over 800 in new patients.

Documented time point: persistent/refractory GD, antithyroid drugs over 5 years with positive TRAb. Extracted RNA from PBMCs served as the source of the TCR library. Clinicians diagnosed Graves' disease using American Thyroid Association guidelines. Between the trimmed V and J ends, which lost 6 bases and 6 bases, there was a span of 11 bases. Per germline, CDR1 MNHEY and CDR2 SMNVEV (reference sequence). This CDR3 has 13 residues. The source is a female donor with Graves disease. This rearrangement joins TRBV27 to TRBJ2-2, with D unresolved. The input for sequencing was peripheral blood mononuclear cells (PBMCs), taken when the disease was refractory, from a patient treated with antithyroid drugs. CDR3 residues: CASSPRQAGELFF. DNA of the CDR3: TGTGCCAGCAGCCCCCGACAAGCCGGGGAGCTGTTTTTT.